This TCR beta chain was captured in a study of T-cell memory formation after mild COVID-19. Study-level background: Each donor largely had its own TCR clusters.

TCRdb reprocessed the 5' RACE reads via MiXCR and lists one record per CDR3 protein. The table includes over 350,000 distinct CDR3 sequences, more than 15% detected once. This clonotype occurred a few times. J lost 12 bases, V lost 5 bases, and 13 bases had no gene match. The CDR3 contains 15 residues. The chain joins TRBV12-3 or TRBV12-4 to TRBJ1-4, with 9 bases lining up with TRBD1. This clonotype was sampled from a man between 18 and 29 years old who had mild COVID-19 (a few samples of this study predate the infection). Cell type and time point are not known. The sequenced sample was PBMCs or a T cell subset sorted from them (not recorded which). The CDR3 nucleotides read TGTGCCAGCAGTCTCCTAGGGACAGGGCTCTCGGAACTGTTTTTT. Residues: CASSLLGTGLSELFF.